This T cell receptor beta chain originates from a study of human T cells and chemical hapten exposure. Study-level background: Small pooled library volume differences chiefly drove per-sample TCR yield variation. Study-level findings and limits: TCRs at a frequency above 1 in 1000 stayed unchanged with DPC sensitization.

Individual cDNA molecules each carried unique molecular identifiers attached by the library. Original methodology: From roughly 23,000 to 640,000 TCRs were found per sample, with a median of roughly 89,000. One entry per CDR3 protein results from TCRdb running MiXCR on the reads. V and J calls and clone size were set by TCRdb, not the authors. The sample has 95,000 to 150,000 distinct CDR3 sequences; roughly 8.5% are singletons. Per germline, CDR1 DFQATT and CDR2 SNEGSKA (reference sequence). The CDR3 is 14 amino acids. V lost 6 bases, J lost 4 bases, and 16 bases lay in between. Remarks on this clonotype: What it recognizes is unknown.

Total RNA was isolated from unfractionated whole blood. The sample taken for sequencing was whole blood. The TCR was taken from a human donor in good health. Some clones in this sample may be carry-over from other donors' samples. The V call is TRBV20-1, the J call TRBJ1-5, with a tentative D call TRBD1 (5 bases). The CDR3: CSASGHGTNQPQHF. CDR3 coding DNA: TGCAGTGCATCCGGACACGGTACAAATCAGCCCCAGCATTTT.